The 22 T cell receptor beta chains below come from one sample, sequenced in a study of shared clonotypes between healthy human individuals. Clones were sequenced by immunoSEQ multiplex PCR, and TCRdb holds only the in-frame ones, with some missing. The sample shows around 940,000 clones, approximately 80% of them seen only once. The specimen was memory CD4+ T cells sorted from blood. Subset here: CD45RA-negative fraction. The receptors were sampled from a man younger than 35 in good health.

This clone appeared a few times. The chain uses TRBV28 and TRBJ2-1; D remains unclear. The ends were cut back, 5 bases at V and 8 bases at J, with 7 bases in the middle. Germline V gene lookup returns CDR1 MDHEN and CDR2 SYDVKM. The CDR3 has 11 amino acids. CDR3 loop: CASSVLDEQFF. The CDR3 region has the DNA TGTGCCAGCAGTGTCCTCGATGAGCAGTTCTTC.

The rearrangement uses TRBV7-9 and TRBJ1-1; 7 positions agree with TRBD1. J gave up 2 bases and V 5 bases, and 11 bases lay outside the gene matches. Germline CDR1 is SEHNR and CDR2 is FQNEAQ (reference sequence). The CDR3 is made up of 16 amino acids. CDR3 protein: CASSLDVTGLNTEAFF. Written as DNA, the CDR3 is TGTGCCAGCAGCCTCGACGTGACAGGGCTCAACACTGAAGCTTTCTTT.

The rearrangement uses TRBV27 and TRBJ1-6; no firm D call. Deletions cut 8 bases from V and 5 bases from J, with 13 bases between. In germline, CDR1 is MNHEY, CDR2 SMNVEV (reference sequence). This CDR3 spans 14 amino acids. CDR3 sequence reads: CASGRAGDNSPLHF. The CDR3 DNA reads TGTGCCAGCGGGCGGGCGGGCGATAATTCACCCCTCCACTTT.

V is TRBV18 and J is TRBJ2-2; D is perhaps TRBD1 (5 bases). V was clipped by 5 bases and J by 3 bases, with 10 bases between them. Germline CDR1 is KGHSH and CDR2 is LQKENI. The CDR3 is made up of 14 amino acids. CDR3 DNA: TGTGCCAGCTCAGGACAAGAAGACACCGGGGAGCTGTTTTTT. Protein: CASSGQEDTGELFF.

This chain uses TRBV18 with TRBJ1-5; D is unresolved. The ends were cut back, 4 bases at V and 5 bases at J, with 9 bases in the middle. Germline V gives CDR1 KGHSH, CDR2 LQKENI. The CDR3 spans 13 residues. CDR3 nucleotides: TGTGCCAGCTCACAGAGCCGTGATCAGCCCCAGCATTTT. Residues: CASSQSRDQPQHF.

The J gene is TRBJ1-4, the V gene TRBV18; maybe TRBD1 (6 bases). The germline V gene encodes CDR1 KGHSH and CDR2 LQKENI. The V end was cut by 3 bases, the J end by 8 bases, with 16 bases between. This CDR3 is built from 15 residues. The DNA of the CDR3 is TGTGCCAGCTCACCCGGACAGTCCGGAGGGGAAAAACTGTTTTTT. This translates into CASSPGQSGGEKLFF. The variable domain in full, with the rest retrieved from reference TRBV18 and TRBJ1-4, is NAGVMQNPRHLVRRRGQEARLRCSPMKGHSHVYWYRQLPEEGLKFMVYLQKENIIDESGMPKERFSAEFPKEGPSILRIQQVVRGDSAAYFCASSPGQSGGEKLFFGSGTQLSVL.

The J gene is TRBJ2-3, the V gene TRBV29-1; 12 nucleotides agree with TRBD1. CDR3 length: 15 amino acids. The V gene's germline CDR1 is SQVTM and CDR2 ANQGSEA. V lost 8 bases to trimming and J lost 3 bases; unmatched junction nucleotides: 9. The CDR3 nucleotides read TGCAGCATCTCCGGGACAGGGGGCGGGACAGATACGCAGTATTTT. This translates into CSISGTGGGTDTQYF.

The gene calls are TRBV28 and TRBJ1-5; D may be TRBD1 (5 bases). V was clipped by 1 base and J by 5 bases, with 9 bases between them. From germline, CDR1 is MDHEN and CDR2 SYDVKM. This CDR3 region has 14 residues. The DNA of the CDR3 is TGTGCCAGCAGTTTATTCCCAGGGCATCAGCCCCAGCATTTT. Its translation is CASSLFPGHQPQHF.

This clone was seen only a few times. V usage is TRBV12-5 and J usage is TRBJ2-2; 11 nucleotides line up with TRBD2. The CDR3 consists of 16 residues. Germline trimming cut 6 bases from V and 6 bases from J; bases unmatched to any gene: 9. CDR1 is LGHNT and CDR2 is FRNRAP in the germline V gene. The CDR3 region has the DNA TGTGCTAGTGGACTCACACTAGCGGGAGTCCCCGGGGAGCTGTTTTTT. This codes for CASGLTLAGVPGELFF. Complete variable domain (other parts from reference TRBV12-5 and TRBJ2-2): DARVTQTPRHKVTEMGQEVTMRCQPILGHNTVFWYRQTMMQGLELLAYFRNRAPLDDSGMPKDRFSAEMPDATLATLKIQPSEPRDSAVYFCASGLTLAGVPGELFFGEGSRLTVL.

The chain joins TRBV19 to TRBJ1-2; 8 bases align to TRBD1. The CDR3 consists of 13 residues. CDR1 and CDR2 (germline): LNHDA, SQIVND (reference sequence). J was trimmed by 4 bases and V by 6 bases; bases with no gene match: 4. Here the CDR3 DNA reads TGTGCCAGTAGGGGACAGGAGAGCTATGGCTACACCTTC. As protein: CASRGQESYGYTF.

The J gene is TRBJ1-3, the V gene TRBV2; 9 bases agree with TRBD1. The germline gives CDR1 SNHLY, CDR2 FYNNEI. Trimming removed 6 bases from V and 1 base from J; junction bases left unmatched: 4. The CDR3 is 15 residues long. Here the CDR3 reads CASRAGTGSGNTIYF. CDR3 bases: TGTGCCAGCAGGGCCGGGACAGGGTCTGGAAACACCATATATTTT. Complete variable domain (other parts from reference TRBV2 and TRBJ1-3): EPEVTQTPSHQVTQMGQEVILRCVPISNHLYFYWYRQILGQKVEFLVSFYNNEISEKSEIFDDQFSVERPDGSNFTLKIRSTKLEDSAMYFCASRAGTGSGNTIYFGEGSWLTVV.

This clone was seen only once. The V gene is TRBV5-1, the J gene TRBJ2-5, with TRBD1 matching 10 bases. Germline V gene data show CDR1 as SGHRS and CDR2 as YFSETQ. There are 19 residues in the CDR3. The V and J ends lost 4 bases and 5 bases, in that order; junction bases with no gene match: 20. The DNA for the CDR3 is TGCGCCAGCAGCAAAACCGGGACAGGGGTCCTTGAGTCGTGGGAGACCCAGTACTTC. Amino acids: CASSKTGTGVLESWETQYF.

With respect to this clone: The identical CDR3 is also encoded by other nucleotide sequences in the sample. This CDR3 is CASSPGAYGYTF. The CDR3 DNA reads as TGTGCCAGCAGTCCCGGGGCTTATGGCTACACCTTC. This chain uses TRBV6-5 with TRBJ1-2, with D tentatively TRBD1 (5 bases). CDR3 size: 12 residues. Germline CDR1 MNHEY, CDR2 SVGAGI. Trimming left V 5 bases short and J 5 bases short, with 9 bases between.

This chain connects TRBV5-1 to TRBJ2-1; TRBD2 matches 7 bases. The V gene's germline CDR1 is SGHRS and CDR2 YFSETQ. Trimming cost V 4 bases and J 4 bases; bases outside gene matches: 14. This CDR3 spans 17 amino acids. The DNA of the CDR3 is TGCGCCAGCAGCCTAACCCCGGGACTACAAAATTACAATGAGCAGTTCTTC. It specifies CASSLTPGLQNYNEQFF.

The CDR3 region is CASSRTGPNTEAFF. CDR3 nucleotide sequence: TGTGCCAGCTCGCGGACAGGGCCGAACACTGAAGCTTTCTTT. This chain links TRBV28 with TRBJ1-1; 8 bases fit TRBD1. Germline values: CDR1 MDHEN, CDR2 SYDVKM. The CDR3 is 14 residues long. V gave up 8 bases and J gave up 1 base; unmatched junction bases: 6.

In this sample, this clone turned up once. The J gene is TRBJ1-2, the V gene TRBV6-6, with D perhaps matching TRBD1 (6 bases). Germline CDR1 and CDR2: MNHNY and SVGAGI (reference sequence). Trimming cost V 6 bases and J 6 bases, with 20 bases left between them. The CDR3 contains 15 residues. This CDR3 is CASSTIGQFGHGYTF. CDR3 sequence (DNA): TGTGCCAGCAGCACAATTGGACAGTTCGGCCATGGCTACACCTTC.

V and J are TRBV28 and TRBJ2-7; 8 bases agree with TRBD1. The CDR3 contains 14 residues. The trim removed 9 bases at V and 2 bases at J, leaving 9 bases unmatched. Germline V lookup: CDR1 MDHEN, CDR2 SYDVKM. The CDR3 DNA reads TGTGCCAGTTTCCCAGGGGGCTCCACCTACGAGCAGTACTTC. Translated, it gives CASFPGGSTYEQYF.

The gene calls are TRBV10-3 and TRBJ2-7; 7 nucleotides match TRBD1. From germline, CDR1 is ENHRY and CDR2 SYGVKD. This CDR3 has 11 amino acids. V lost 10 bases and J lost 4; bases outside the gene matches: 4. The CDR3 protein is CATMTGYEQYF. The CDR3 DNA reads TGTGCCACAATGACAGGGTACGAGCAGTACTTC.

This chain connects TRBV7-9 to TRBJ2-1, with a tentative D call TRBD2 (6 bases). V lost 5 bases, J lost 6 bases, and 23 bases lay in between. The length of the CDR3 is 17 residues. CDR1 is SEHNR and CDR2 is FQNEAQ in the germline V gene (reference sequence). In nucleotides, the CDR3 is TGTGCCAGCAGCCCAAGACTAAGGAGCGGGCCTGGCAATGAGCAGTTCTTC. Its translation is CASSPRLRSGPGNEQFF.

The rearrangement joins TRBV10-2 to TRBJ2-7, with TRBD2 matching over 9 bases. Per germline, CDR1 WSHSY and CDR2 SAAADI. With V trimmed by 4 bases and J by 2 bases, 3 bases remained unmatched. The CDR3 loop spans 14 amino acids. The CDR3 reads CASSAAGGAYEQYF. The DNA for the CDR3 is TGCGCCAGCAGTGCGGCGGGGGGGGCCTACGAGCAGTACTTC.

This clone was observed a handful of times. The CDR3 loop reads CASSFGASGVDEQFF. The CDR3, as DNA: TGCGCCAGCAGCTTTGGCGCGAGTGGGGTCGATGAGCAGTTCTTC. V is TRBV5-1 and J is TRBJ2-1, with no clear D. V lost 2 bases and J 8 bases, leaving 17 bases between the germline ends. The CDR3 runs to 15 residues. The germline V gene has CDR1 SGHRS and CDR2 YFSETQ.

The chain recombines TRBV5-4 with TRBJ2-7; a weak D match, TRBD1 (6 bases). This CDR3 comprises 14 residues. Trimming removed 3 bases from V and 5 bases from J, with 15 bases in between. The germline V gene has CDR1 SGHNT and CDR2 YYREEE (reference sequence). CDR3 loop: CASSSRRTADEQYF. The CDR3 DNA follows: TGTGCCAGCAGCTCCCGCAGGACAGCCGACGAGCAGTACTTC.